These T cell receptor beta chains were read from a single sample in a study of neurological immune-mediated disorders. Using its own MiXCR run on the 5' RACE reads, TCRdb lists one record per CDR3 protein. This sample has about 53,000 distinct CDR3 sequences, with approximately 9.2% found just once. The specimen sequenced was PBMCs. The receptors shown here come from a woman between 35 and 50 years old in good health. CDR3s include the opening cysteine and the closing phenylalanine or tryptophan. The order of the fields is D gene, clone size, J gene, V gene, CDR3 protein, CDR3 DNA. A D gene is named only where the DNA matches it firmly. Part of the rows lack a size; the others show once, few, many or a class for expanded clones.

D gene: TRBD2
clone size: many
J gene: TRBJ2-5
V gene: TRBV3-1
CDR3 protein: CASSQDGAGSQETQYF
CDR3 DNA: TGTGCCAGCAGCCAAGATGGAGCGGGGAGCCAAGAGACCCAGTACTTC

D gene: -
clone size: once
J gene: TRBJ1-1
V gene: TRBV4-2
CDR3 protein: CASSQFIGLGLDTEAFF
CDR3 DNA: TGTGCCAGCAGCCAGTTTATCGGGCTCGGGCTCGACACTGAAGCTTTCTTT

D gene: -
clone size: many
J gene: TRBJ1-2
V gene: TRBV28
CDR3 protein: CASSLPGLSGYTF
CDR3 DNA: TGTGCCAGCAGTTTACCAGGGTTAAGTGGCTACACCTTC

D gene: -
clone size: many
J gene: TRBJ2-7
V gene: TRBV3-1
CDR3 protein: CASSQDRLGEQYF
CDR3 DNA: TGTGCCAGCAGCCAAGATCGTCTGGGGGAGCAGTACTTC

D gene: -
clone size: many
J gene: TRBJ2-3
V gene: TRBV20-1
CDR3 protein: CSARDGLVHTDTQYF
CDR3 DNA: TGCAGTGCTAGAGATGGCTTAGTCCACACAGATACGCAGTATTTT

D gene: -
clone size: many
J gene: TRBJ2-1
V gene: TRBV10-3
CDR3 protein: CAISDPSRGRNEQFF
CDR3 DNA: TGTGCCATCAGTGACCCTAGTCGGGGGCGAAATGAGCAGTTCTTC

D gene: TRBD2
clone size: many
J gene: TRBJ2-4
V gene: TRBV5-1
CDR3 protein: CASSPYERQARGGAKNIQYF
CDR3 DNA: TGCGCCAGCAGCCCCTACGAACGACAGGCACGGGGGGGGGCCAAAAACATTCAGTACTTC

D gene: TRBD2
clone size: many
J gene: TRBJ2-6
V gene: TRBV4-1
CDR3 protein: CASSQVPPGLADFSGANVLTF
CDR3 DNA: TGCGCCAGCAGCCAAGTACCTCCGGGACTAGCGGATTTCTCTGGGGCCAACGTCCTGACTTTC

D gene: -
clone size: many
J gene: TRBJ2-1
V gene: TRBV20-1
CDR3 protein: CSASEISLSYNEQFF
CDR3 DNA: TGCAGTGCTAGTGAGATCAGTTTATCCTACAATGAGCAGTTCTTC

D gene: -
clone size: -
J gene: TRBJ2-7
V gene: TRBV21-1
CDR3 protein: CANRVDRSPYEQYF
CDR3 DNA: TGTGCCAACAGAGTTGACAGGTCCCCCTACGAGCAGTACTTC

D gene: TRBD2
clone size: many
J gene: TRBJ2-3
V gene: TRBV6-5
CDR3 protein: CASGQRTSGIYTQYF
CDR3 DNA: TGTGCCAGCGGACAGAGGACTAGCGGGATCTATACGCAGTATTTT

D gene: -
clone size: many
J gene: TRBJ2-1
V gene: TRBV5-1
CDR3 protein: CASSLGLRNNEQFF
CDR3 DNA: TGCGCCAGCAGCTTGGGCCTCCGCAACAATGAGCAGTTCTTC

D gene: -
clone size: -
J gene: TRBJ2-7
V gene: TRBV7-9
CDR3 protein: CANSPLFVTYEQYF
CDR3 DNA: TGTGCCAACAGCCCACTCTTTGTGACCTACGAGCAGTACTTC

D gene: TRBD1
clone size: many
J gene: TRBJ1-2
V gene: TRBV20-1
CDR3 protein: CSARGTGGDYGYTF
CDR3 DNA: TGCAGTGCTAGAGGGACAGGGGGCGATTATGGCTACACCTTC

D gene: -
clone size: once
J gene: TRBJ2-5
V gene: TRBV5-6
CDR3 protein: CASSLGPWTQYF
CDR3 DNA: TGTGCCAGCAGCTTGGGACCTTGGACCCAGTACTTC

D gene: TRBD2
clone size: many
J gene: TRBJ2-1
V gene: TRBV10-3
CDR3 protein: CAISYNSLAGGGNEQFF
CDR3 DNA: TGTGCCATCAGCTACAATTCACTAGCGGGAGGTGGTAATGAGCAGTTCTTC

D gene: -
clone size: -
J gene: TRBJ2-3
V gene: TRBV30
CDR3 protein: CAHRTANTDTQYF
CDR3 DNA: TGTGCCCACCGGACAGCCAACACAGATACGCAGTATTTT

D gene: TRBD1
clone size: many
J gene: TRBJ1-1
V gene: TRBV14
CDR3 protein: CASSLLQGLGNTEAFF
CDR3 DNA: TGTGCCAGCAGCCTCTTACAGGGGTTAGGGAACACTGAAGCTTTCTTT

D gene: -
clone size: medium-sized
J gene: TRBJ1-5
V gene: TRBV3-1
CDR3 protein: CASSQGWQGSGPQHF
CDR3 DNA: TGTGCCAGCAGCCAAGGTTGGCAAGGGTCAGGGCCCCAGCATTTT

D gene: TRBD2
clone size: many
J gene: TRBJ2-1
V gene: TRBV29-1
CDR3 protein: CSVGTSQSYNEQFF
CDR3 DNA: TGCAGCGTTGGGACTAGCCAATCCTACAATGAGCAGTTCTTC

D gene: -
clone size: once
J gene: TRBJ1-2
V gene: TRBV3-1
CDR3 protein: CASSQGGLSNYGYTF
CDR3 DNA: TGTGCCAGCAGCCAAGGAGGCCTATCTAACTATGGCTACACCTTC

D gene: -
clone size: many
J gene: TRBJ1-1
V gene: TRBV29-1
CDR3 protein: CSVSNVGTEAFF
CDR3 DNA: TGCAGCGTTAGTAACGTGGGAACTGAAGCTTTCTTT

D gene: TRBD2
clone size: many
J gene: TRBJ2-5
V gene: TRBV6-5
CDR3 protein: CASSSYLAGGRETQYF
CDR3 DNA: TGTGCCAGCAGTTCTTATCTGGCGGGAGGGCGAGAGACCCAGTACTTC

D gene: -
clone size: -
J gene: TRBJ2-7
V gene: TRBV12-3/TRBV12-4
CDR3 protein: CASSLIGGYEQYF
CDR3 DNA: TGTGCCAGCAGTTTAATCGGTGGCTACGAGCAGTACTTC

D gene: -
clone size: many
J gene: TRBJ2-7
V gene: TRBV5-1
CDR3 protein: CASSFGTGVYEQYF
CDR3 DNA: TGCGCCAGCAGCTTTGGGACGGGAGTCTACGAGCAGTACTTC

D gene: TRBD1
clone size: many
J gene: TRBJ1-2
V gene: TRBV7-2
CDR3 protein: CASSLPDRGDYGYTF
CDR3 DNA: TGTGCCAGCAGCTTACCGGACAGGGGGGACTATGGCTACACCTTC

D gene: -
clone size: many
J gene: TRBJ1-2
V gene: TRBV12-3/TRBV12-4
CDR3 protein: CASSRSRQLANYGYTF
CDR3 DNA: TGTGCCAGCAGTCGCAGCCGACAGTTAGCTAACTATGGCTACACCTTC

D gene: TRBD1
clone size: many
J gene: TRBJ2-2
V gene: TRBV9
CDR3 protein: CASSPGQALTGELFF
CDR3 DNA: TGTGCCAGCAGCCCCGGACAGGCACTCACCGGGGAGCTGTTTTTT

D gene: TRBD1
clone size: many
J gene: TRBJ1-2
V gene: TRBV7-9
CDR3 protein: CASSLAPPDRGGGYTF
CDR3 DNA: TGTGCCAGCAGCTTAGCGCCCCCGGACAGGGGCGGTGGCTACACCTTC

D gene: -
clone size: many
J gene: TRBJ2-1
V gene: TRBV3-1
CDR3 protein: CASSQDRRTWEQFF
CDR3 DNA: TGTGCCAGCAGCCAAGATAGAAGAACCTGGGAGCAGTTCTTC

D gene: TRBD2
clone size: many
J gene: TRBJ2-1
V gene: TRBV20-1
CDR3 protein: CSARDPLAEQFF
CDR3 DNA: TGCAGTGCTAGAGATCCACTAGCGGAGCAGTTCTTC

D gene: TRBD2
clone size: few
J gene: TRBJ2-5
V gene: TRBV6-6
CDR3 protein: CASSYSTLAGGETQYF
CDR3 DNA: TGTGCCAGCAGTTACTCGACACTAGCGGGAGGAGAGACCCAGTACTTC

D gene: -
clone size: many
J gene: TRBJ2-3
V gene: TRBV6-4
CDR3 protein: CASSPALDGTDTQYF
CDR3 DNA: TGTGCCAGCAGTCCAGCTCTCGATGGCACAGATACGCAGTATTTT

D gene: -
clone size: many
J gene: TRBJ2-1
V gene: TRBV5-1
CDR3 protein: CASSYGTYNEQFF
CDR3 DNA: TGCGCCAGCAGTTACGGGACATACAATGAGCAGTTCTTC

D gene: TRBD1
clone size: many
J gene: TRBJ2-6
V gene: TRBV12-3/TRBV12-4
CDR3 protein: CASSQGALGANVLTF
CDR3 DNA: TGTGCCAGCAGCCAGGGGGCGCTTGGGGCCAACGTCCTGACTTTC

D gene: TRBD2
clone size: many
J gene: TRBJ2-1
V gene: TRBV10-3
CDR3 protein: CAISSKPGLAGNEQFF
CDR3 DNA: TGTGCCATCAGTAGCAAACCGGGACTAGCGGGAAATGAGCAGTTCTTC

D gene: TRBD1
clone size: many
J gene: TRBJ1-1
V gene: TRBV6-2/TRBV6-3
CDR3 protein: CASSRTGGNTEAFF
CDR3 DNA: TGTGCCAGCTCGCGGACAGGGGGGAACACTGAAGCTTTCTTT